This T cell receptor beta chain was recorded in a study of lymphopenia after photon versus proton radiotherapy. V shed 2 bases, J shed 7 bases, and the junction held 9 bases outside the gene matches. Germline V gene data show CDR1 as KGHSH and CDR2 as LQKENI. CDR3 length: 15 residues. Points on this clone: Its antigen is undetermined.

The repertoire was sequenced with immunoSEQ multiplex PCR; TCRdb's copy has only in-frame clones and lacks some. This table has approximately 20,000 clones, around nine tenths appearing once. Study results and limitations: Larger post-nadir TCR diversity loss correlated inversely with survival in deceased patients. Post-nadir diversity loss with photons came from oligoclonal expansion, particularly CD8+ Temra cells. Survival link was tested only in deceased patients; proton benefit remains a possibility. Photon-treated patients lost naive T cells and TCR diversity; proton-treated stayed stable.

The rearrangement uses TRBV18 and TRBJ2-7; 9 positions match TRBD1. The sequencing used peripheral blood, collected from a patient treated with photon-based radiotherapy. This TCR was sampled from a man aged 55 to 70 with pancreatic cancer. In nucleotides, the CDR3 is TGTGCCAGCTCACCAACACAGGGGGCTATGAGGGAGCAGTACTTC. Translation: CASSPTQGAMREQYF.